What follows are 2 T cell receptor beta chains derived from one specimen sequenced in a study of cytomegalovirus exposure and HLA in healthy donors. The PCR used 60 Vbeta and 13 Jbeta primers. The data were produced by immunoSEQ multiplex PCR, yet TCRdb's version contains in-frame clones alone and is incomplete. The table has under 200,000 clones, approximately 82% seen once. The specimen was PBMCs. These receptors came from a male donor in good health and CMV-seropositive.

In regard to this clone: The same CDR3 is also encoded by other DNA sequences in this sample. V and J are TRBV5-1 and TRBJ2-1; 9 bases align to TRBD2. The trim removed 0 bases at V and 8 bases at J, leaving 9 bases unmatched. Germline CDR1 is SGHRS and CDR2 is YFSETQ. The CDR3 consists of 16 residues. As DNA, the CDR3 is TGCGCCAGCAGCTTGGCGGGGTTGCTAGCGGGGCATGAGCAGTTCTTC. It is translated as CASSLAGLLAGHEQFF.

J is TRBJ1-2 and V is TRBV2; TRBD1 might be the D (5 bases). This CDR3 has 11 amino acids. The germline gives CDR1 SNHLY, CDR2 FYNNEI. Trimming shortened V by 5 bases and J by 10 bases, and 11 bases separated the two germline ends. CDR3 sequence: CASSTGYDYTF. The CDR3 DNA is TGTGCCAGCAGTACAGGCTACGACTACACCTTC.